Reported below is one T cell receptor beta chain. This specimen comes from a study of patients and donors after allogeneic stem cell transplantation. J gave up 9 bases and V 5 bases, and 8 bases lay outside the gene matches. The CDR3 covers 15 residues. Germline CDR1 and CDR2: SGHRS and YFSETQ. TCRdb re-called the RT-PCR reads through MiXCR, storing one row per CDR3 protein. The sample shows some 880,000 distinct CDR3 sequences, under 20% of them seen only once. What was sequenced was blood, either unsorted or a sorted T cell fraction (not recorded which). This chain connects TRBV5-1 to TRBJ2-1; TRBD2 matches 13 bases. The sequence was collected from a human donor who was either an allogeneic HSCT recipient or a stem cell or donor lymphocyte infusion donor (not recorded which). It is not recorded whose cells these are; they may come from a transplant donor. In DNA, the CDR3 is TGCGCCAGCAGGACTAGCGGGGGGATACGGGGTGAGCAGTTCTTC. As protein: CASRTSGGIRGEQFF.